This T cell receptor beta chain was sequenced for a study of T-cell memory formation after mild COVID-19. The CDR3 has 15 amino acids. V was pared by 1 base and J by 2 bases, with 10 bases between. The germline V gene encodes CDR1 LGHNA and CDR2 YNFKEQ. Each CDR3 protein gets one entry after TCRdb re-called the 5' RACE reads with MiXCR. The sample holds about 130,000 distinct CDR3 sequences; roughly 24% are singletons and the top ten take 24%. This clonotype is categorized as medium-sized (0.01 to 0.1%). The clonotype comes from an adult woman who had mild COVID-19 (a few samples of this study predate the infection). Cell type and time point are not known. The chain joins TRBV4-2 to TRBJ2-3, with D possibly matching TRBD2 (5 bases). Sequencing was performed on PBMCs or a T cell subset sorted from them (not recorded which). Here the CDR3 DNA reads TGTGCCAGCAGCCAAGGAGGGCTAGACACAGATACGCAGTATTTT. Translating it yields CASSQGGLDTDTQYF.